This T cell receptor beta chain was captured in a study of spatial heterogeneity in lung cancer. Broader study findings: Relative to follow-up, resection was when ubiquitous expanded tumor TCRs appeared more in blood.

Germline CDR1 and CDR2: MNHNY and SVGAGI (reference sequence). V was pared by 4 bases and J by 0 bases, with 2 bases of the junction left unmatched. The CDR3 is 15 residues long. Time point given: sample taken at primary tumor resection. Unsorted whole RNA of tumor, nontumor lung or frozen PBMC was sequenced. Note on this clonotype: Antigen: not known.

Each CDR3 protein is one row after TCRdb ran MiXCR on the 5' RACE reads. The sample contains tens of thousands of distinct CDR3 sequences, roughly 15% of which appear only once. The TCR originated in a male donor with early-stage non-small cell lung cancer. The V gene is TRBV6-6, the J gene TRBJ2-1, with 8 bases identical to TRBD2. The material was PBMCs, obtained at surgery. This CDR3 reads CASSSSGSSYNEQFF. In nucleotides, the CDR3 is TGTGCCAGCAGTTCCAGCGGGAGCTCCTACAATGAGCAGTTCTTC.